In this sample, the clone carrying this T cell receptor beta chain turned up a few times. The data originate from a study of T cells in Graves' hyperthyroidism and ophthalmopathy. Using RNA transcripts as the source, TCR beta CDR3 regions were amplified. A set of HTBI primers served as the primers for a first-round RT-PCR of the TCR CDR3. TCRdb re-called the multiplex PCR reads through MiXCR, storing one row per CDR3 protein. This sample has around 350,000 distinct CDR3 sequences, with 19% found just once. The germline gives CDR1 LGHDT, CDR2 YNNKEL (reference sequence). The CDR3 contains 13 residues. V was clipped by 0 bases and J by 5 bases, with 8 bases between them.

The clonotype originates from a woman in her late teens or twenties with Graves' hyperthyroidism. The rearrangement links TRBV3-1 to TRBJ2-7; no clear D gene. The source material was blood. The CDR3 nucleotides are TGTGCCAGCAGCCAAGATTTCAGGAACGAGCAGTACTTC. It translates to CASSQDFRNEQYF.